The entry that follows covers one TCR beta chain sequence. Germline V gene data show CDR1 as LNHDA and CDR2 as SQIVND (reference sequence). This CDR3 spans 13 amino acids. V gave up 9 bases and J gave up 7 bases; unmatched junction bases: 10. The data were taken from a study of shared clonotypes between healthy human individuals. Sequencing was performed with immunoSEQ multiplex PCR; in TCRdb, only in-frame clones are kept and a portion is missing. The data contain millions of clones, 85% to 95% of them singletons. This chain uses TRBV19 with TRBJ2-7, with 9 bases matching TRBD1. The clonotype originates from a man younger than 35 in good health. The material sequenced was naive CD4+ T cells sorted from blood. Subset specified: CD45RA+ positively selected. CDR3 nucleotides: TGTGCCAGCAAAAGCGACAGGGGGAGGGAGCAGTACTTC. It encodes CASKSDRGREQYF.